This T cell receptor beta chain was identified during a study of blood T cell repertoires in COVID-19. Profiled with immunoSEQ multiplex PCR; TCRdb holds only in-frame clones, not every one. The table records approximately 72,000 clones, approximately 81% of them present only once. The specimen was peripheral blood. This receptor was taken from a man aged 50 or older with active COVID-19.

CDR3 region: CASSPWGVAGEIYEQYF. CDR3 DNA: TGCGCCAGCAGCCCCTGGGGGGTGGCGGGAGAAATCTACGAGCAGTACTTC. This sequence joins TRBV5-1 and TRBJ2-7, with 7 nucleotides matching TRBD2. This CDR3 contains 17 residues. The V gene's germline CDR1 is SGHRS and CDR2 YFSETQ. The trim removed 4 bases at V and 3 bases at J, leaving 16 bases unmatched.